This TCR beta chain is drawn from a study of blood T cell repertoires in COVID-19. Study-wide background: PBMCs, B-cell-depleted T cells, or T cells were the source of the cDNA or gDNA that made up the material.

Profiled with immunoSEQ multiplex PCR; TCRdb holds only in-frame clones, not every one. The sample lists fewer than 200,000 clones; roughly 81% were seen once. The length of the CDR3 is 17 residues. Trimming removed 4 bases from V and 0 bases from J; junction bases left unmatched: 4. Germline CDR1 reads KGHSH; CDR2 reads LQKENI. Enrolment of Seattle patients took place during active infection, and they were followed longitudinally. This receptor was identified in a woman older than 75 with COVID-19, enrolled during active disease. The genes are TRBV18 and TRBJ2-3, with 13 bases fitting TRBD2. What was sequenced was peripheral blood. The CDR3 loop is CASSRETSGGSTDTQYF. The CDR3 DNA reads TGTGCCAGCTCACGAGAGACTAGCGGGGGGAGCACAGATACGCAGTATTTT.